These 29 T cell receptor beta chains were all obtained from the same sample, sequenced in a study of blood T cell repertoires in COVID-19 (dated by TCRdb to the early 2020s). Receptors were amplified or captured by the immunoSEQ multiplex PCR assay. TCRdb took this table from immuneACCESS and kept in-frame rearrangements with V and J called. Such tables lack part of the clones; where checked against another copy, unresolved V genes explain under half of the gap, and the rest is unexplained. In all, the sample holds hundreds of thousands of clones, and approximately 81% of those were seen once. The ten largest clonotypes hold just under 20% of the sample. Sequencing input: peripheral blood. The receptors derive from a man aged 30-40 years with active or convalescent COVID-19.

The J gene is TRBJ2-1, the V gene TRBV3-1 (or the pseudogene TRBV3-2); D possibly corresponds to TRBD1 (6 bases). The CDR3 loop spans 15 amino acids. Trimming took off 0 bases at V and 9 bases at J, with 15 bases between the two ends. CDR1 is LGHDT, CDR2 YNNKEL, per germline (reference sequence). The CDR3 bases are TGTGCCAGCAGCCAAGATACGGGACACATAGGTGAGCAGTTCTTC. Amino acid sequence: CASSQDTGHIGEQFF.

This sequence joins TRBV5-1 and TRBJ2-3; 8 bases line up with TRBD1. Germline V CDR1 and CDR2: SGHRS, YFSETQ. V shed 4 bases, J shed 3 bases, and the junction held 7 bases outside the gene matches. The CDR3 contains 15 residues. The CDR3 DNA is TGCGCCAGCAGCCCAGACAGGGGAATGACAGATACGCAGTATTTT. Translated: CASSPDRGMTDTQYF.

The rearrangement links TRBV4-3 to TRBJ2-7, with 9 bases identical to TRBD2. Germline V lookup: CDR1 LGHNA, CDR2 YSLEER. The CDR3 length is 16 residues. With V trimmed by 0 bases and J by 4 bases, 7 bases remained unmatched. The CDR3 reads CASSQDMAGGPYEQYF. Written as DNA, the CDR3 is TGCGCCAGCAGCCAAGATATGGCGGGAGGGCCGTACGAGCAGTACTTC.

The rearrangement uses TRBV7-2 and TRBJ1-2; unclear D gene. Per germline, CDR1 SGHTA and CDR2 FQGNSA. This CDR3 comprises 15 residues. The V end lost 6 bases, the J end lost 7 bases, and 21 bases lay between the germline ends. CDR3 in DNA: TGTGCCAGCAGTATTACCCTAGCTTCCTTCTTTGGCTACACCTTC. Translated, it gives CASSITLASFFGYTF.

The CDR3: CASRGGADTQYF. CDR3 nucleotides: TGTGCCAGCCGAGGGGGAGCGGATACGCAGTATTTT. The rearrangement joins TRBV2 to TRBJ2-3; D is perhaps TRBD1 (6 bases). The V end lost 8 bases, the J end lost 6 bases, and 12 bases lay between the germline ends. The CDR3 is made up of 12 amino acids. CDR1 is SNHLY, CDR2 FYNNEI, per germline.

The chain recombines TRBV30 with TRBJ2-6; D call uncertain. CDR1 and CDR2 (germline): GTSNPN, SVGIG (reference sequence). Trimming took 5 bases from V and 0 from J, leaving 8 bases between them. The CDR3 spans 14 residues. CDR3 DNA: TGTGCCTGGGATTCAGGCTCTGGGGCCAACGTCCTGACTTTC. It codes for CAWDSGSGANVLTF.

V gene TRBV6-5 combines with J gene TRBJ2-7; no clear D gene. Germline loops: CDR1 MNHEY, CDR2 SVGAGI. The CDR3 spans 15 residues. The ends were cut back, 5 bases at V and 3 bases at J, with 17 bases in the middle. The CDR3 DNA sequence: TGTGCCAGCAGTCCTCGGGTGGCTTTCTTCTACGAGCAGTACTTC. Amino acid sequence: CASSPRVAFFYEQYF.

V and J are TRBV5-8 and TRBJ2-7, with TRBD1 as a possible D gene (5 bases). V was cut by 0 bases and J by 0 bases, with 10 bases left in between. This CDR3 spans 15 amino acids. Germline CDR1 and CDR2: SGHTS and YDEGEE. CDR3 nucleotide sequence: TGTGCCAGCAGCTTGGGCCGACAGCTCTCCTACGAGCAGTACTTC. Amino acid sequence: CASSLGRQLSYEQYF.

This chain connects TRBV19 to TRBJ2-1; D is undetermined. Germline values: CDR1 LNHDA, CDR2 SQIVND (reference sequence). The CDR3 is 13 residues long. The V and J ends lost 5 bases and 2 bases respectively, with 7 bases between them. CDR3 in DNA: TGTGCCAGTAGTCGCCGGGCCTACAATGAGCAGTTCTTC. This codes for CASSRRAYNEQFF.

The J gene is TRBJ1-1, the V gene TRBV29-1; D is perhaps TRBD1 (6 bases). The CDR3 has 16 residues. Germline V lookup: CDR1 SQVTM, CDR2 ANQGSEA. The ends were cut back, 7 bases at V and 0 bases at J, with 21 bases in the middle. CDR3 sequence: CSGRFPNQGMNTEAFF. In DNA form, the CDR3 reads TGCAGCGGCAGATTCCCCAACCAGGGGATGAACACTGAAGCTTTCTTT.

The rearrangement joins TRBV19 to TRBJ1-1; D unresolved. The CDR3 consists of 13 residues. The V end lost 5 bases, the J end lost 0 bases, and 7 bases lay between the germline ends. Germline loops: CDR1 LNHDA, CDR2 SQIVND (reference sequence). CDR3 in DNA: TGTGCCAGTAGTCGAGGTGTGAACACTGAAGCTTTCTTT. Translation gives CASSRGVNTEAFF.

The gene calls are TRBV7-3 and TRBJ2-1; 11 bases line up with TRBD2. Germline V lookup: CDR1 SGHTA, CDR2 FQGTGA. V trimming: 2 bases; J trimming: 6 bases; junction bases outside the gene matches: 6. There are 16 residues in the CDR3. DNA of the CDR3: TGTGCCAGCAGCTTACCGTTAGCGGGAGGGTTCAATGAGCAGTTCTTC. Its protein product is CASSLPLAGGFNEQFF.

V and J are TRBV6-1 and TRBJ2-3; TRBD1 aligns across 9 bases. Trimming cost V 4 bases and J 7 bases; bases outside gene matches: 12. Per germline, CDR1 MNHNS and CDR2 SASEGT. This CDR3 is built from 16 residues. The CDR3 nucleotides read TGTGCCAGCAGTGTAGCCCCCGGGACAGGGTCAAATACGCAGTATTTT. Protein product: CASSVAPGTGSNTQYF.

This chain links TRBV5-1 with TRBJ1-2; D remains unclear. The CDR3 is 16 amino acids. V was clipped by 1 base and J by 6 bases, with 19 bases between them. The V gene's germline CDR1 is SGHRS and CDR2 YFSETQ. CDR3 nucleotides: TGCGCCAGCAGCTTGTACAGAGCGCGGGCGATCGATGGCTACACCTTC. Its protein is CASSLYRARAIDGYTF.

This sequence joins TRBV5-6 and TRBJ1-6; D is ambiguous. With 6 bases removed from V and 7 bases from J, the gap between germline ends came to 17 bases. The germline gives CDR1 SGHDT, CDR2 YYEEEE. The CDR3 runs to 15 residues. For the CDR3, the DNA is TGTGCCAGCACCCGAGGGCGGAATTGGAATTCACCCCTCCACTTT. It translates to CASTRGRNWNSPLHF.

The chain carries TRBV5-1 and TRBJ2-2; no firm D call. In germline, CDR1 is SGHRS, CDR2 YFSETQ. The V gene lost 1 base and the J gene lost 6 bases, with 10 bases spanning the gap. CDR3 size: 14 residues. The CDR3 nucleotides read TGCGCCAGCAGCTTGTTATCGGGTTCCGGGGAGCTGTTTTTT. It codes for CASSLLSGSGELFF.

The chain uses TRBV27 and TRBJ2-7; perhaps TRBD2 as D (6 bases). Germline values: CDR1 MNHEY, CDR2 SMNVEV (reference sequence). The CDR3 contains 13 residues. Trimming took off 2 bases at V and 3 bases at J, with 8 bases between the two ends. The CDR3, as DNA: TGTGCCAGCAGTTTAAGGCGGGGCTACGAGCAGTACTTC. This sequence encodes CASSLRRGYEQYF.

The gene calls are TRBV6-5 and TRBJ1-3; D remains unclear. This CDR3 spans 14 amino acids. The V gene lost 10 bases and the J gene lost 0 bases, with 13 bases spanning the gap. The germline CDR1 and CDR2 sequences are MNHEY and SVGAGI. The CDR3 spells CATYRALSGNTIYF. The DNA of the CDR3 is TGTGCCACCTACCGAGCTCTCTCTGGAAACACCATATATTTT.

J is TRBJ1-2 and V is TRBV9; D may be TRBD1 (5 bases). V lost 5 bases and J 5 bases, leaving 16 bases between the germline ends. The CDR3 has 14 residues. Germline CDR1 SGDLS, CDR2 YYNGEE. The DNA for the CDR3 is TGTGCCAGCAGTTCCGGGGGTCGTTTATATGGCTACACCTTC. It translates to CASSSGGRLYGYTF. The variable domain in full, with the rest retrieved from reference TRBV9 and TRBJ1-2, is DSGVTQTPKHLITATGQRVTLRCSPRSGDLSVYWYQQSLDQGLQFLIQYYNGEERAKGNILERFSAQQFPDLHSELNLSSLELGDSALYFCASSSGGRLYGYTFGSGTRLTVV.

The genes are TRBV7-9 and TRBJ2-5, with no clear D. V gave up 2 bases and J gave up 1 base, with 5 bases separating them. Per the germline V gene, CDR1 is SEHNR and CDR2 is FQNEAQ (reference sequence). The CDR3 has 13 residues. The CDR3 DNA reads TGTGCCAGCAGCTTACCTCCCCAAGAGACCCAGTACTTC. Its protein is CASSLPPQETQYF.

In DNA form, the CDR3 reads TGTGCCAGCAGAGCTACGACAGGATCGAACACTGAAGCTTTCTTT. Translating gives CASRATTGSNTEAFF. V is TRBV6-5 and J is TRBJ1-1, with a tentative D call TRBD1 (6 bases). The V gene's germline CDR1 is MNHEY and CDR2 SVGAGI. The V end was cut by 6 bases, the J end by 1 base, with 15 bases between. The CDR3 has 15 residues.

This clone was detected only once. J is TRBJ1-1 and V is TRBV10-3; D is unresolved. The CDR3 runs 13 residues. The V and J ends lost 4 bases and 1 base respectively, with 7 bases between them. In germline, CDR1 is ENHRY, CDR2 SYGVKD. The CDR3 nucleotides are TGTGCCATCAGTGGCCAGGAGAACACTGAAGCTTTCTTT. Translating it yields CAISGQENTEAFF.

Written as DNA, the CDR3 is TGTGCCTCACACGTTCTTTATCTCCGAAACACCATATATTTT. Protein product: CASHVLYLRNTIYF. The rearrangement joins TRBV24-1 to TRBJ1-3, with D hard to call. The CDR3 has 14 residues. Looked up from germline, CDR1 is KGHDR and CDR2 is SFDVKD. Trimming left V 12 bases short and J 5 bases short, with 19 bases between.

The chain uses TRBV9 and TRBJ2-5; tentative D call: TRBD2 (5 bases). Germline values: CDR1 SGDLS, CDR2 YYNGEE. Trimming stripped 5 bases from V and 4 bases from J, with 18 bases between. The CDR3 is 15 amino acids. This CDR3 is CASSSSPGIGETQYF. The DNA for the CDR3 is TGTGCCAGCAGTTCCTCACCGGGAATTGGAGAGACCCAGTACTTC. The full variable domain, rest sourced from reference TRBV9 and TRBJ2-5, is DSGVTQTPKHLITATGQRVTLRCSPRSGDLSVYWYQQSLDQGLQFLIQYYNGEERAKGNILERFSAQQFPDLHSELNLSSLELGDSALYFCASSSSPGIGETQYFGPGTRLLVL.

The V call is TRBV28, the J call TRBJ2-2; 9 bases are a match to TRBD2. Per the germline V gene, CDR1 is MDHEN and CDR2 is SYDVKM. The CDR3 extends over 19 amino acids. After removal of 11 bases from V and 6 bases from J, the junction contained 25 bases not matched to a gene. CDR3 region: CARWKDGTRGGGTPGELFF. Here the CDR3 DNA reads TGTGCCCGCTGGAAAGACGGGACTCGCGGGGGGGGAACCCCCGGGGAGCTGTTTTTT. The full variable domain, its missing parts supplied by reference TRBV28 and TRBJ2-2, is DVKVTQSSRYLVKRTGEKVFLECVQDMDHENMFWYRQDPGLGLRLIYFSYDVKMKEKGDIPEGYSVSREKKERFSLILESASTNQTSMYLCARWKDGTRGGGTPGELFFGEGSRLTVL.

CDR3 sequence reads: CASSPYSTHPRTIYF. CDR3 coding DNA: TGTGCCAGCAGTCCTTACTCGACACACCCAAGGACCATATATTTT. The chain carries TRBV28 and TRBJ1-3; D call uncertain. Germline V lookup: CDR1 MDHEN, CDR2 SYDVKM. Deletions cut 5 bases from V and 10 bases from J, with 21 bases between. The CDR3 totals 15 residues.

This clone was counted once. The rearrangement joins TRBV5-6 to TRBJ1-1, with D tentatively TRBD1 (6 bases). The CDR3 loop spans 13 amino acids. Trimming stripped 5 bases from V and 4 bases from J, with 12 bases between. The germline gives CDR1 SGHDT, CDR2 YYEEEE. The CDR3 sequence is CASRSTGSTEAFF. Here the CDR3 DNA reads TGTGCCAGCAGATCTACAGGGAGCACTGAAGCTTTCTTT.

The CDR3: CASSFISRGGTDTQYF. CDR3 in DNA: TGTGCCAGCAGCTTTATTTCGCGGGGGGGCACAGATACGCAGTATTTT. The gene calls are TRBV5-6 and TRBJ2-3; 8 bases are shared with TRBD2. CDR1 and CDR2 (germline): SGHDT, YYEEEE. This CDR3 is 16 amino acids long. V lost 2 bases, J lost 1 base, and 6 bases stayed unmatched.

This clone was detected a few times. The CDR3, as DNA: TGTGCCACCAGTGGCAAGACTAGCGGGAGAAACACAGATACGCAGTATTTT. It yields the protein CATSGKTSGRNTDTQYF. The genes are TRBV24-1 and TRBJ2-3, with TRBD2 matching over 12 bases. Germline-derived CDR1 and CDR2 are KGHDR and SFDVKD. The CDR3 consists of 17 residues. J was trimmed by 2 bases and V by 5 bases; bases with no gene match: 7.